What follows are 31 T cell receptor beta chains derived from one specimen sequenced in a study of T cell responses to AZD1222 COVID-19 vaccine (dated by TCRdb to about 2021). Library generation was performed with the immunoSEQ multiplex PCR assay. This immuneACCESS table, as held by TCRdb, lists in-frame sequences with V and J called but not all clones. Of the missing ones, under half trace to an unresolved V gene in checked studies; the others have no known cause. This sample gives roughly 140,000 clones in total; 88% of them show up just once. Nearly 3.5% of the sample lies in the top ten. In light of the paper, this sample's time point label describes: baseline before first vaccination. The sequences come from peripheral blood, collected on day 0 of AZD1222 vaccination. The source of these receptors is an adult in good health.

The CDR3 spells CASSQDRTATGELFF. The CDR3 nucleotides are TGCGCCAGCAGCCAAGATAGAACAGCCACCGGGGAGCTGTTTTTT. The chain combines TRBV4-3 with TRBJ2-2; no clear D. This CDR3 has 15 amino acids. Germline CDR1 reads LGHNA; CDR2 reads YSLEER. V lost 0 bases and J lost 4, with 9 bases in between.

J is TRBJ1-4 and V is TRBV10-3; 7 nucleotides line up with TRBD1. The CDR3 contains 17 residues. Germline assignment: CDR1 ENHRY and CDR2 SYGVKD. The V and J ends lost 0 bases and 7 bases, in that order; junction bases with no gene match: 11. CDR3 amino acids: CAISESWTGDEGEKLFF. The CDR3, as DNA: TGTGCCATCAGTGAGTCCTGGACAGGTGATGAGGGTGAAAAACTGTTTTTT.

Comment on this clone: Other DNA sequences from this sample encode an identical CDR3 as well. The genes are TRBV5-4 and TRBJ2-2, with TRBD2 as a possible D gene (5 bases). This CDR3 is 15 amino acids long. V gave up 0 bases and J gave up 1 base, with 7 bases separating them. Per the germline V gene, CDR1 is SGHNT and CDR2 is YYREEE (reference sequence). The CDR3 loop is CASSLGSGNTGELFF. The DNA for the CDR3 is TGTGCCAGCAGCTTGGGGAGCGGGAACACCGGGGAGCTGTTTTTT.

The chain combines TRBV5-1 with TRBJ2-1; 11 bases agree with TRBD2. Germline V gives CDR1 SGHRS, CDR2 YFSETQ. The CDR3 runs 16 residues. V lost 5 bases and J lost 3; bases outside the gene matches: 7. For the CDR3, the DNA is TGCGCCAGCAGACCACCCGGGACTAGCGGCTACAATGAGCAGTTCTTC. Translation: CASRPPGTSGYNEQFF.

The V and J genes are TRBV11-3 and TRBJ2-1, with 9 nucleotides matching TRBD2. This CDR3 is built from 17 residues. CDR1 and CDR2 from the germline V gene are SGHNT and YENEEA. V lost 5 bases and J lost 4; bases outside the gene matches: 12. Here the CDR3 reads CASSPYPAGGSYNEQFF. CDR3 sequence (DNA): TGTGCCAGCAGCCCCTATCCGGCGGGAGGGTCTTACAATGAGCAGTTCTTC. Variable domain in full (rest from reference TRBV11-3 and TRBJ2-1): EAGVVQSPRYKIIEKKQPVAFWCNPISGHNTLYWYLQNLGQGPELLIRYENEEAVDDSQLPKDRFSAERLKGVDSTLKIQPAELGDSAVYLCASSPYPAGGSYNEQFFGPGTRLTVL.

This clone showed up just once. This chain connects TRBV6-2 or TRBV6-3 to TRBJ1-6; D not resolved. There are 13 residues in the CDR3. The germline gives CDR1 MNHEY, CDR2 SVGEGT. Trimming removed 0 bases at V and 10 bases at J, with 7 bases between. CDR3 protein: CASSYSMTSPLHF. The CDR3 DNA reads TGTGCCAGCAGTTACTCAATGACATCACCCCTCCACTTT.

CDR3 residues: CASSLERWADTQYF. The CDR3 bases are TGTGCCAGCAGTTTAGAGCGGTGGGCAGATACGCAGTATTTT. The chain carries TRBV27 and TRBJ2-3; D may be TRBD2 (5 bases). CDR3 size: 14 residues. V was pared by 2 bases and J by 4 bases, with 10 bases between. Per the germline V gene, CDR1 is MNHEY and CDR2 is SMNVEV (reference sequence).

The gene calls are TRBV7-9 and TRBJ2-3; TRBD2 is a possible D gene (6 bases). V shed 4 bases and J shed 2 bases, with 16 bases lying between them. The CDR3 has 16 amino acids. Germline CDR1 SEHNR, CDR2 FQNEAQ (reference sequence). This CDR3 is CASSSRELSSTDTQYF. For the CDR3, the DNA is TGTGCCAGCAGCTCCCGGGAGCTAAGTTCCACAGATACGCAGTATTTT.

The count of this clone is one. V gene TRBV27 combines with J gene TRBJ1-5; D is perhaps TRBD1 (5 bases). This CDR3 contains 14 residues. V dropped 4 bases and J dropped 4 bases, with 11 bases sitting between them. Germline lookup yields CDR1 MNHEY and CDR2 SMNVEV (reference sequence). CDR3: CASSSTELNQPQHF. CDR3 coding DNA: TGTGCCAGCAGTTCGACAGAATTGAATCAGCCCCAGCATTTT.

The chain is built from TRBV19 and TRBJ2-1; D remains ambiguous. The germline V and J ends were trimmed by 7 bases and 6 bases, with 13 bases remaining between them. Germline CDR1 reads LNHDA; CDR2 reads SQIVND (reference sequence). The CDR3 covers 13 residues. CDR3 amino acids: CASTLTRTNEQFF. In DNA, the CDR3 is TGTGCCAGTACCCTAACTCGCACCAATGAGCAGTTCTTC.

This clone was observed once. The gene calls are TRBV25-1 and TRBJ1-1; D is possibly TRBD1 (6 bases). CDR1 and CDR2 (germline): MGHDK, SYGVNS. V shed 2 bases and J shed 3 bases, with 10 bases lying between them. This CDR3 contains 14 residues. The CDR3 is CASSEQGLYTEAFF. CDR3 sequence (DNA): TGTGCCAGCAGTGAACAGGGGTTGTACACTGAAGCTTTCTTT.

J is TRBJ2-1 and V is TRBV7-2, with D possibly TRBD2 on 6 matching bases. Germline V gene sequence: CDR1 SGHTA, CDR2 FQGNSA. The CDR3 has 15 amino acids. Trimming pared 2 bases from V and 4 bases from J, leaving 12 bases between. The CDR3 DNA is TGTGCCAGCAGCTTAACCGAAGCGGGTTACAATGAGCAGTTCTTC. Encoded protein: CASSLTEAGYNEQFF.

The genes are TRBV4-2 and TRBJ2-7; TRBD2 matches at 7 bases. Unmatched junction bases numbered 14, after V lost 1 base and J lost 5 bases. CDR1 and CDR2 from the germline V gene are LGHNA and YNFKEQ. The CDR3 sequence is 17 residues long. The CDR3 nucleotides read TGTGCCAGCAGCCAAGTTGGGCGGGAGCTCCCTGACCACGAGCAGTACTTC. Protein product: CASSQVGRELPDHEQYF.

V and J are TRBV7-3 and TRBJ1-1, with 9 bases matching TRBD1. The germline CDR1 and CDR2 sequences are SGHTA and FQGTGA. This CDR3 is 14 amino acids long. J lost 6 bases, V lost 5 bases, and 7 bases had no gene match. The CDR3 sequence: CASSPGTGPSEAFF. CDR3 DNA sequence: TGTGCCAGCAGCCCCGGGACAGGGCCATCTGAAGCTTTCTTT.

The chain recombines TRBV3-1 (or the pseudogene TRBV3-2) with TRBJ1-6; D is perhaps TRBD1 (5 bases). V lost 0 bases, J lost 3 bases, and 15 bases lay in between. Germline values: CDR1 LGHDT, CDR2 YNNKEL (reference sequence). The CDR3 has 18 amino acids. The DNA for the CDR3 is TGTGCCAGCAGCCAAGAAGGGGCAGGAGGCCTCTATAATTCACCCCTCCACTTT. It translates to CASSQEGAGGLYNSPLHF.

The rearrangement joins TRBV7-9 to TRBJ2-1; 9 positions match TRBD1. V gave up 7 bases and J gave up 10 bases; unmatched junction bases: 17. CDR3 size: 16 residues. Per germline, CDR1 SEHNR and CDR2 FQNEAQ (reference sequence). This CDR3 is CASTQGAGTGYGEQFF. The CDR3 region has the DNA TGTGCCAGCACCCAGGGTGCCGGGACAGGGTATGGCGAGCAGTTCTTC. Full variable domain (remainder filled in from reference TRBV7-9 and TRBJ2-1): DTGVSQNPRHKITKRGQNVTFRCDPISEHNRLYWYRQTLGQGPEFLTYFQNEAQLEKSRLLSDRFSAERPKGSFSTLEIQRTEQGDSAMYLCASTQGAGTGYGEQFFGPGTRLTVL.

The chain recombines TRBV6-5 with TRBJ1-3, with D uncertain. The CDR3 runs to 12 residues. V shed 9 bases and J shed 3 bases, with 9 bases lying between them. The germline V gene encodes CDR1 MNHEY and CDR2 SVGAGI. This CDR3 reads CASGGFGNTIYF. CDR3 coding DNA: TGTGCCAGTGGAGGATTTGGAAACACCATATATTTT.

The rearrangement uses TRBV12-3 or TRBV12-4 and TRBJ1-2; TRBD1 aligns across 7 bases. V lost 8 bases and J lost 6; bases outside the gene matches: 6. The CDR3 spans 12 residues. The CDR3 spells CASAQGDHGYTF. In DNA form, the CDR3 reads TGTGCCAGCGCGCAGGGGGATCATGGCTACACCTTC.

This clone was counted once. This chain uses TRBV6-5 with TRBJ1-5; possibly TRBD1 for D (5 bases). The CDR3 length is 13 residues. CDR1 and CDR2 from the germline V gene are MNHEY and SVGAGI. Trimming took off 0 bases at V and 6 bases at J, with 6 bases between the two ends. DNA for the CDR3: TGTGCCAGCAGTTACTCGGGGGTTCAGCCCCAGCATTTT. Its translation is CASSYSGVQPQHF.

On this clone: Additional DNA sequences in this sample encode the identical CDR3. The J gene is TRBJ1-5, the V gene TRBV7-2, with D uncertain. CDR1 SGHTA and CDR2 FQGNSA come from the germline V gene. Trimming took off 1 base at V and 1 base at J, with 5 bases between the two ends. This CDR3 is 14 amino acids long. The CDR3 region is CASSLGESNQPQHF. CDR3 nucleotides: TGTGCCAGCAGCTTAGGAGAAAGCAATCAGCCCCAGCATTTT.

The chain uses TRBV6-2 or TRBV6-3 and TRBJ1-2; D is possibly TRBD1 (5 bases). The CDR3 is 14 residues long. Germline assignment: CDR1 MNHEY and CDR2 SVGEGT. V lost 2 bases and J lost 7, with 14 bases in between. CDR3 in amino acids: CASSYVSPRGGYTF. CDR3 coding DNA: TGTGCCAGCAGTTACGTCAGCCCGAGGGGTGGCTACACCTTC.

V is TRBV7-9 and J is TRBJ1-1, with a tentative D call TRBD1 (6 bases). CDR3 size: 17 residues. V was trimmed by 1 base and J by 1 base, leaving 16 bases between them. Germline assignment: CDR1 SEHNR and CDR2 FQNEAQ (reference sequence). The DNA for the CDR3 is TGTGCCAGCAGCTTAGATTATCAGGGACACAAGAACACTGAAGCTTTCTTT. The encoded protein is CASSLDYQGHKNTEAFF.

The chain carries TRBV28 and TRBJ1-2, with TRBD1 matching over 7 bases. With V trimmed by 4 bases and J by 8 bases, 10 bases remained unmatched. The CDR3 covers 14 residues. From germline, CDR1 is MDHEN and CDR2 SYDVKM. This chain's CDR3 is CASSSHDRAGGYTF. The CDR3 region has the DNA TGTGCCAGCAGTTCCCATGACAGGGCGGGCGGCTACACCTTC.

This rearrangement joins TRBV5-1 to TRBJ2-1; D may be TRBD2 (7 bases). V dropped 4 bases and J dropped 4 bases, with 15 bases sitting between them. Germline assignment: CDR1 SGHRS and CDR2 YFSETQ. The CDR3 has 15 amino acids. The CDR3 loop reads CASSLGGQQYNEQFF. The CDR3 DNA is TGCGCCAGCAGCCTCGGGGGGCAACAGTACAATGAGCAGTTCTTC.

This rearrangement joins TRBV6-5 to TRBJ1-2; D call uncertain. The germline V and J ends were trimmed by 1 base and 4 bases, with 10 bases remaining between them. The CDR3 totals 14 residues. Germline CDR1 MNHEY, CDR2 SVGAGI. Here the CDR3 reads CASSYLTDPYGYTF. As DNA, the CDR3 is TGTGCCAGCAGTTACTTGACTGATCCCTATGGCTACACCTTC.

CDR3 residues: CASSPLGTSYSGNTIYF. In DNA form, the CDR3 reads TGTGCCAGCAGCCCATTAGGGACTTCTTACTCTGGAAACACCATATATTTT. This chain joins TRBV7-9 and TRBJ1-3; TRBD1 is a possible D gene (5 bases). This CDR3 is built from 17 residues. CDR1 and CDR2 from the germline V gene are SEHNR and FQNEAQ (reference sequence). V was trimmed by 5 bases and J by 0 bases, leaving 17 bases between them.

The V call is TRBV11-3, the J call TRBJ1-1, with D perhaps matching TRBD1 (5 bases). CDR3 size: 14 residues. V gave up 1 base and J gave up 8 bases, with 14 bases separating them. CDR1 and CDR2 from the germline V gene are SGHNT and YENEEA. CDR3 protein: CASSLGGASREAFF. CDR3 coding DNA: TGTGCCAGCAGCTTAGGCGGGGCGAGTAGGGAAGCTTTCTTT.

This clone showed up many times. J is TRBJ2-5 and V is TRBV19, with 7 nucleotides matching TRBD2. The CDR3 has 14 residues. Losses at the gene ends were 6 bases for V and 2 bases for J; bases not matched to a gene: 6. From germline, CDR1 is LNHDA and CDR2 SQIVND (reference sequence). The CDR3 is CASRSGKNQETQYF. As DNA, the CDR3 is TGTGCCAGTAGAAGCGGGAAGAATCAAGAGACCCAGTACTTC.

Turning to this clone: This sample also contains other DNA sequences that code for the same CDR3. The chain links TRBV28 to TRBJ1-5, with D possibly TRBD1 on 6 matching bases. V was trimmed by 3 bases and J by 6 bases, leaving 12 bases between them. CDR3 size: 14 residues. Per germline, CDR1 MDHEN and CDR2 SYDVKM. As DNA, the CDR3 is TGTGCCAGCAGTTTTTCCGGGGGCGGTCAGCCCCAGCATTTT. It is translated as CASSFSGGGQPQHF. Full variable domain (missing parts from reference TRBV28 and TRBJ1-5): DVKVTQSSRYLVKRTGEKVFLECVQDMDHENMFWYRQDPGLGLRLIYFSYDVKMKEKGDIPEGYSVSREKKERFSLILESASTNQTSMYLCASSFSGGGQPQHFGDGTRLSIL.

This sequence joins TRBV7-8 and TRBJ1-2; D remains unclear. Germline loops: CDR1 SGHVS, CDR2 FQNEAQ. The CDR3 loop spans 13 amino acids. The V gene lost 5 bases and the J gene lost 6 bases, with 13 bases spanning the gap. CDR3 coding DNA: TGTGCCAGCAGCCCGGGGTGGACTGATGGCTACACCTTC. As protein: CASSPGWTDGYTF.

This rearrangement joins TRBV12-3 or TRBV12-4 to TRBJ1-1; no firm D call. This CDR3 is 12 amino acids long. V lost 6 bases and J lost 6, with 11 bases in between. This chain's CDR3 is CASSSGLAEAFF. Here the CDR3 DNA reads TGTGCCAGCAGCTCCGGACTGGCTGAAGCTTTCTTT.